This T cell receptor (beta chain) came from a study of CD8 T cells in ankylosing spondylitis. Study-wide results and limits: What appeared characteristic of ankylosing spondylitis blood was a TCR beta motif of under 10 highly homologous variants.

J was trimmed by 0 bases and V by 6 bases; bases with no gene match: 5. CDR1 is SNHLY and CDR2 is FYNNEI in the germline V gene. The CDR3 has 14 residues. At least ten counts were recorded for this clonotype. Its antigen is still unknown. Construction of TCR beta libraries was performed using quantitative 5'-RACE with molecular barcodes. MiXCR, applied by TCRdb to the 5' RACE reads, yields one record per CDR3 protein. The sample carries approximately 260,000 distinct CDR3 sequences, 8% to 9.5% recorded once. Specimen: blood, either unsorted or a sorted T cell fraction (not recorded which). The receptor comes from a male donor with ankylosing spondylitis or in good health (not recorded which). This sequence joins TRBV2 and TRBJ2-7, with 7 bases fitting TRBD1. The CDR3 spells CASRTGQRSYEQYF. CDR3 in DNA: TGTGCCAGCAGAACGGGACAGCGCTCCTACGAGCAGTACTTC. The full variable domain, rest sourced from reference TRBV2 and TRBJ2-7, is EPEVTQTPSHQVTQMGQEVILRCVPISNHLYFYWYRQILGQKVEFLVSFYNNEISEKSEIFDDQFSVERPDGSNFTLKIRSTKLEDSAMYFCASRTGQRSYEQYFGPGTRLTVT.